This TCR beta chain was sequenced for a study of blood T cell repertoires in COVID-19. Sequenced by immunoSEQ multiplex PCR; TCRdb stores in-frame clones only, minus some. This table holds 180,000 or so clones, approximately 82% found once. Trimming at V came to 0 bases and at J to 1 base, leaving 3 bases not matched to a gene. Germline CDR1 SGHAT, CDR2 FQNNGV. The CDR3 length is 18 residues. Sequenced: peripheral blood. The receptor was isolated from a human donor with acute or convalescent COVID-19. The donor label of this sample is uncertain. The V call is TRBV11-2, the J call TRBJ2-2; 12 nucleotides align to TRBD2. The DNA for the CDR3 is TGTGCCAGCAGCTTAGAACTAGCGGGAGGCCTGAACACCGGGGAGCTGTTTTTT. Translation: CASSLELAGGLNTGELFF.